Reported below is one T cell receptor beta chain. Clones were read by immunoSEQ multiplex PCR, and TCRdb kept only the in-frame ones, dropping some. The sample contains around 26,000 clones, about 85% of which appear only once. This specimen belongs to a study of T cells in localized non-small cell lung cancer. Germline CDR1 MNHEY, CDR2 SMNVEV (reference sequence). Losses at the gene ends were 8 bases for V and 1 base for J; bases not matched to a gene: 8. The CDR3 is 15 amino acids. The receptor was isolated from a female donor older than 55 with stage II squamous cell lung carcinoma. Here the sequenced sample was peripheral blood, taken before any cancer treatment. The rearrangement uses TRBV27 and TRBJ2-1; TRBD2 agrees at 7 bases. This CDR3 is CASFSGRRSYNEQFF. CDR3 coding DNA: TGTGCCAGCTTCTCCGGGAGGCGTTCCTACAATGAGCAGTTCTTC.